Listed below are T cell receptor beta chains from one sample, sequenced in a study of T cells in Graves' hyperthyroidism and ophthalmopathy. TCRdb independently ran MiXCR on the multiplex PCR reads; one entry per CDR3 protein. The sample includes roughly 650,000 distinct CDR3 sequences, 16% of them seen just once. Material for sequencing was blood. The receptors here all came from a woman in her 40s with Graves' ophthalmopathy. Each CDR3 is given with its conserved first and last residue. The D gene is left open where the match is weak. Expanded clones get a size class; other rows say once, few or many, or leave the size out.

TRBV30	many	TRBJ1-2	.	TGTGCCTGGAGGCTGGGGGGGCTTTATGGCTACACCTTC	CAWRLGGLYGYTF
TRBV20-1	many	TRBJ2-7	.	TGCAGTGCTGGACCCACGTCGATGGTCTACGAGCAGTACTTC	CSAGPTSMVYEQYF
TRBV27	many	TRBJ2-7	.	TGTGCCAGCAGTCCCCGGGGAACAGACCACGAGCAGTACTTC	CASSPRGTDHEQYF
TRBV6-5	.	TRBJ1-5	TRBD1	TGTGCCAGCAGTTACCTCGTGGACAGGGAGAGAAATCAGCCCCAGCATTTT	CASSYLVDRERNQPQHF
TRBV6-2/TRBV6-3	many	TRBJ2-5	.	TGTGCCAGCAGTTCCTCGCATAGTCCGATAGAAGAGACCCAGTACTTC	CASSSSHSPIEETQYF
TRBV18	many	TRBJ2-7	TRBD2	TGTGCCAGCTCAGCCTCCAGGGGACTAGCCTACGAGCAGTACTTC	CASSASRGLAYEQYF
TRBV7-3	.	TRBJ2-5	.	TGTGCCAGCAGCTTGGTTGCAGGAGGAGGGTACGAGACCCAGTACTTC	CASSLVAGGGYETQYF
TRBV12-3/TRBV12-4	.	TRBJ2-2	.	TGTGCCAGCCGACTCCTACAGGACACCGGGGAGCTGTTTTTT	CASRLLQDTGELFF
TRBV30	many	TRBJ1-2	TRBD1	TGTGCCTGGATCACAGGGGGCGCAACATCGGGAGATGGCTACACCTTC	CAWITGGATSGDGYTF
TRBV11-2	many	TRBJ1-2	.	TGTGCCAGCAGCTTTGAGAGGGGCAACTATGGCTACACCTTC	CASSFERGNYGYTF
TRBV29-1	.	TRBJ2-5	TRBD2	TGCAGCGCCGGGACTAGCGGGACTTGGGCGGCCCAGTACTTC	CSAGTSGTWAAQYF
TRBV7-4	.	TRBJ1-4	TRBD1	TGTGCCAGCAGCGTAGGGGGACAGGCGTATGAAAAACTGTTTTTT	CASSVGGQAYEKLFF
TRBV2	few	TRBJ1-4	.	TGTGCCAGCAGCGTCCCACAGGGAACAGCTGAAAAACTGTTTTTT	CASSVPQGTAEKLFF
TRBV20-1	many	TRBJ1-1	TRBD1	TGCAGTGCCGCCACAGGGGGCACTGAAGCTTTCTTT	CSAATGGTEAFF
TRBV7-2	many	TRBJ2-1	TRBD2	TGTGCCAGCAGCATTCTAGCGGGAGGGGCTGAGCAGTTCTTC	CASSILAGGAEQFF
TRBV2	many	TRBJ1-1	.	TGTGCCAGCTCCGACGACAGCGCGACTGAAGCTTTCTTT	CASSDDSATEAFF
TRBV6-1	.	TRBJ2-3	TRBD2	TGTGCCAGCAGTGAGCTAGCGGATAACACAGATACGCAGTATTTT	CASSELADNTDTQYF
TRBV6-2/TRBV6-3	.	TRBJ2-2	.	TGTGCCAGCGAATACAGGGTTGACACCGGGGAGCTGTTTTTT	CASEYRVDTGELFF
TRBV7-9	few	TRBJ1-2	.	TGTGCCAGCAGCAGGCTACAGGGCCCCGCTAACTATGGCTACACCTTC	CASSRLQGPANYGYTF
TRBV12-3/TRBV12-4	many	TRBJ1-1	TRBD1	TGTGCCAGCAGTTCGCGACCAGGGGGCGCCTACACTGAAGCTTTCTTT	CASSSRPGGAYTEAFF
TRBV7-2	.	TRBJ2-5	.	TGTGCCAGCAGCTTAGGTCGATCAGGGGCCCAGTACTTC	CASSLGRSGAQYF
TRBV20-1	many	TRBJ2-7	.	TGCAGTGCTAGAGACCTCGACAGCTACGAGCAGTACTTC	CSARDLDSYEQYF
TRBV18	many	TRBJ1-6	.	TGTGCCAGCTCACCACCGCATAATTCACCCCTCCACTTT	CASSPPHNSPLHF
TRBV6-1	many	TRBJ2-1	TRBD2	TGTGCCAGCAGTACACATCGACTAGCGGGAGAGATAGGGCAGTTCTTC	CASSTHRLAGEIGQFF
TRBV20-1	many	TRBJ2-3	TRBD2	TGCAGTGCCCCGGCGGGACTAGCGGGATACACAGATACGCAGTATTTT	CSAPAGLAGYTDTQYF
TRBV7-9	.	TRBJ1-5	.	TGTGCCAGCAGTCAGGGCGGGGGGGCATTGCCCCAGCATTTT	CASSQGGGALPQHF
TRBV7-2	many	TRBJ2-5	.	TGTGCCAGCAGCCATACAGGGAGGCTGGAGACCCAGTACTTC	CASSHTGRLETQYF
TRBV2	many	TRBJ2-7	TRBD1	TGTGCCAGCATAGCGGGACAGGGGGGTTACGAGCAGTACTTC	CASIAGQGGYEQYF